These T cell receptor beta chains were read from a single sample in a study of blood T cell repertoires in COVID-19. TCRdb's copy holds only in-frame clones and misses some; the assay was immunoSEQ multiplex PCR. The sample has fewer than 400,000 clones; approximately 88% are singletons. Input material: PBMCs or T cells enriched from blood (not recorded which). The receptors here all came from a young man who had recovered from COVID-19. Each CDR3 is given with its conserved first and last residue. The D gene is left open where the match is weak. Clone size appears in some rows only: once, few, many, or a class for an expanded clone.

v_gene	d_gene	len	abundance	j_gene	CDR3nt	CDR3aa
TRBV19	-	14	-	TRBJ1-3	TGTGCCAGTACCAGTGGGAGCTCTGGAAACACCATATATTTT	CASTSGSSGNTIYF
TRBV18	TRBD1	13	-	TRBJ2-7	TGTGCCAGCTCACCGACAGGGTACCACGAGCAGTACTTC	CASSPTGYHEQYF
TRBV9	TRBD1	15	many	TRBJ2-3	TGTGCCAGCAGCCCGACAGGGACCAGCACAGATACGCAGTATTTT	CASSPTGTSTDTQYF
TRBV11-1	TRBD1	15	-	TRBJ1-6	TGTGCCAGCAGCTTACCCGACAGGGGTGAGTCGCCCCTCCACTTT	CASSLPDRGESPLHF
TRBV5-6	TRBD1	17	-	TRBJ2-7	TGTGCCAGCAGCCCCCTAGCGGGGACAGGGGGAAACCACGAGCAGTACTTC	CASSPLAGTGGNHEQYF
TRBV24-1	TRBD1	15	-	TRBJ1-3	TGTGCCACCAACGGGACAGGGACAACTGGAAACACCATATATTTT	CATNGTGTTGNTIYF
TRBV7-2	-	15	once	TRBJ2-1	TGTGCCAGCAGCTTAGGCCCGCTTGGGAGCAATGAGCAGTTCTTC	CASSLGPLGSNEQFF
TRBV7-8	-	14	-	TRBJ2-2	TGTGCCAGCAGCGCGACAGAGAACACCGGGGAGCTGTTTTTT	CASSATENTGELFF
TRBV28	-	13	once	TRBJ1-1	TGTGCCAGCAGTTTATTTCCGTACACTGAAGCTTTCTTT	CASSLFPYTEAFF
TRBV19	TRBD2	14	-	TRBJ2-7	TGTGCCAGTAGTTTGGCGGGGGGGCTCGGCGAGCAGTACTTC	CASSLAGGLGEQYF
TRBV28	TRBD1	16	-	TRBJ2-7	TGTGCCAGCAGTCTTTATGGGACAGGGGTGGCAAGGGAGCAGTACTTC	CASSLYGTGVAREQYF
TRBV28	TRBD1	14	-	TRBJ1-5	TGTGCCAGCAGTTACCATTCCGGAGGACAGGGTTCTCATTTT	CASSYHSGGQGSHF
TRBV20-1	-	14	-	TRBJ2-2	TGCAGTGCTAGTGGGCAATTGAACACCGGGGAGCTGTTTTTT	CSASGQLNTGELFF
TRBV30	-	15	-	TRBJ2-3	TGTGCCTGGAGTGTAGGGGGGGGCGGCACAGATACGCAGTATTTT	CAWSVGGGGTDTQYF
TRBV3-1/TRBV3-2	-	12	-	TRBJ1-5	TGTGCCAGCGGCTCGGGTAATCAGCCCCAGCATTTT	CASGSGNQPQHF
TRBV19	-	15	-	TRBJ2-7	TGTGCCAGTAGTTCCCGGGACACCCTCTCCTACGAGCAGTACTTC	CASSSRDTLSYEQYF
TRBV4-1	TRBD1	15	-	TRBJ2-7	TGCGCCAGCAGCCAAGAGGTCCGGGACAGGGACGAGCAGTACTTC	CASSQEVRDRDEQYF
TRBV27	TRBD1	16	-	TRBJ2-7	TGTGCCAGCAGTCCCAGTCATGGGGACAGGGTCTACGAGCAGTACTTC	CASSPSHGDRVYEQYF
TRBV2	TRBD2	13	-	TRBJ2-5	TGTGCCAGCAGGAAGACTAGCGGGGGGGCCCAGTACTTC	CASRKTSGGAQYF
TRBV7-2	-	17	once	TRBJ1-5	TGTGCCAGCAGCTTAGGCTGGGGCGGCAGGAATAGTCAGCCCCAGCATTTT	CASSLGWGGRNSQPQHF
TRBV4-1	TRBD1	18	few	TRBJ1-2	TGCGCCAGCAGCCAAGATGGGATCCTGGGCAGGGGGAAAAATGGCTACACCTTC	CASSQDGILGRGKNGYTF
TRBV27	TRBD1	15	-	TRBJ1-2	TGTGCCAGCACAGACCAGCCTACAGGGGCCTATGGCTACACCTTC	CASTDQPTGAYGYTF
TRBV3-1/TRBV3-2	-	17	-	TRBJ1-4	TGTGCCAGCAGCCTTAACTACGGGGGGCTCGAGTATGAAAAACTGTTTTTT	CASSLNYGGLEYEKLFF